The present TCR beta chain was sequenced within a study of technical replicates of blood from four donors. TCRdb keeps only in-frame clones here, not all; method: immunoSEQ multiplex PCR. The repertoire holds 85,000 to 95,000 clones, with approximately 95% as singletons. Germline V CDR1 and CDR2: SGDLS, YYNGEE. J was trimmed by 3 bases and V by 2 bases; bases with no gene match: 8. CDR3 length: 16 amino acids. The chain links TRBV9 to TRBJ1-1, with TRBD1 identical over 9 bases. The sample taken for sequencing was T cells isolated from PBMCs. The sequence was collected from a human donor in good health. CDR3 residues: CASSVADRGYYTEAFF. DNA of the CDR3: TGTGCCAGCAGCGTCGCGGACAGGGGATATTACACTGAAGCTTTCTTT.